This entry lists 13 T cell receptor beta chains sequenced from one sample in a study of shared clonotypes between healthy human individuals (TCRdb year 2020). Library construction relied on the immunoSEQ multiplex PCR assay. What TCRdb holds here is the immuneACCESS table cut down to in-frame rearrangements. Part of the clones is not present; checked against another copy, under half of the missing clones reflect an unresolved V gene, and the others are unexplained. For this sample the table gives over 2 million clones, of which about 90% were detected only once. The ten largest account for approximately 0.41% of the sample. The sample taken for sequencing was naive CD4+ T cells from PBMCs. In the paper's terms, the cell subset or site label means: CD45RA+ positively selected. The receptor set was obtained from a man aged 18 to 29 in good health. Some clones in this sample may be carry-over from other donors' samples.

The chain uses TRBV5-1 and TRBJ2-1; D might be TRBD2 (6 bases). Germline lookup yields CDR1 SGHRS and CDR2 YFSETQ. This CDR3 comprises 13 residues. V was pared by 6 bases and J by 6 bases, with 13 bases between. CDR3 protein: CASKEGPRNEQFF. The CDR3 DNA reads TGCGCCAGCAAGGAGGGCCCTCGCAATGAGCAGTTCTTC.

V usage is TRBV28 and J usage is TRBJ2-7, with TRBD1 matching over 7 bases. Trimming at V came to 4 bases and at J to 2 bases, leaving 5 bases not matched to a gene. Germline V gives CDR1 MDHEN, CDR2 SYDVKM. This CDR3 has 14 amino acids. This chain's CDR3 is CASSSGQVPYEQYF. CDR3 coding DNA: TGTGCCAGCAGTTCAGGACAGGTTCCCTACGAGCAGTACTTC. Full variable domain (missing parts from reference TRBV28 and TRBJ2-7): DVKVTQSSRYLVKRTGEKVFLECVQDMDHENMFWYRQDPGLGLRLIYFSYDVKMKEKGDIPEGYSVSREKKERFSLILESASTNQTSMYLCASSSGQVPYEQYFGPGTRLTVT.

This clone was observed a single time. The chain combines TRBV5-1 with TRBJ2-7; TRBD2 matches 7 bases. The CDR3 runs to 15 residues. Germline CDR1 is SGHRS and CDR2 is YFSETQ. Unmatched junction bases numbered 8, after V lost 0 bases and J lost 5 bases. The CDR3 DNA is TGCGCCAGCAGCTTGGATCCGGCGGGAGTAGACGAGCAGTACTTC. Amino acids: CASSLDPAGVDEQYF. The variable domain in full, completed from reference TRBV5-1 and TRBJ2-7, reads KAGVTQTPRYLIKTRGQQVTLSCSPISGHRSVSWYQQTPGQGLQFLFEYFSETQRNKGNFPGRFSGRQFSNSRSEMNVSTLELGDSALYLCASSLDPAGVDEQYFGPGTRLTVT.

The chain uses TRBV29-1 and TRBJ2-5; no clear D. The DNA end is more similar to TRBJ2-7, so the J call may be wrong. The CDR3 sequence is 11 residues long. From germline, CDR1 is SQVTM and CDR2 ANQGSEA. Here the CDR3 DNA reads TGCAGCGTTGAAAGGGCCTACGAGCAGTACTTC. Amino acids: CSVERAYEQYF.

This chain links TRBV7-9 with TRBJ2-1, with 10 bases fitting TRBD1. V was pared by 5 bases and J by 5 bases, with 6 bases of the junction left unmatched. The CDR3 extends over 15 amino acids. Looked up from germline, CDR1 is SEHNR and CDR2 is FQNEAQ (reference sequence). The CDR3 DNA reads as TGTGCCAGCAGCGCGGGACAGGGGACCAACAATGAGCAGTTCTTC. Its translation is CASSAGQGTNNEQFF.

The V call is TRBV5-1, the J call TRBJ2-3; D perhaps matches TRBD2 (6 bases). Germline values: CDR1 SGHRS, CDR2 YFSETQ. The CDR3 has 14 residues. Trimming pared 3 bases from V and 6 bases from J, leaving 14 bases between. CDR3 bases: TGCGCCAGCAGCTCCGGGACTGTTGGGGATACGCAGTATTTT. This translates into CASSSGTVGDTQYF.

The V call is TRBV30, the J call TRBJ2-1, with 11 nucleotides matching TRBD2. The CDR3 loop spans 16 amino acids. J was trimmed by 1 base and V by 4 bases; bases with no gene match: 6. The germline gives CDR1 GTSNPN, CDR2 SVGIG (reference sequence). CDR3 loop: CAWKGTSGRSYNEQFF. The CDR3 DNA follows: TGTGCCTGGAAAGGGACTAGCGGTCGTTCCTACAATGAGCAGTTCTTC.

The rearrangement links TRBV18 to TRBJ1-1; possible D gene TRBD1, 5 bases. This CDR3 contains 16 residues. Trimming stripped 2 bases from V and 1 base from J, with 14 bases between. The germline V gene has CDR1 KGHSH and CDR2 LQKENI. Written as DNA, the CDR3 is TGTGCCAGCTCACCAGCTTGGGGACGTACGAACACTGAAGCTTTCTTT. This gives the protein CASSPAWGRTNTEAFF.

The CDR3 DNA is TGTGCCAGCAGGGGGACAGGAGAACTCTCCTACGAGCAGTACTTC. Its translation is CASRGTGELSYEQYF. The V gene is TRBV28, the J gene TRBJ2-7; 8 nucleotides agree with TRBD1. Germline CDR1 is MDHEN and CDR2 is SYDVKM. The CDR3 runs 15 residues. The V and J ends lost 6 bases and 0 bases, in that order; junction bases with no gene match: 7. Drawing the rest from reference TRBV28 and TRBJ2-7, the complete variable domain is DVKVTQSSRYLVKRTGEKVFLECVQDMDHENMFWYRQDPGLGLRLIYFSYDVKMKEKGDIPEGYSVSREKKERFSLILESASTNQTSMYLCASRGTGELSYEQYFGPGTRLTVT.

This CDR3 is CATRPGTGLNTEAFF. CDR3 bases: TGTGCCACCAGACCGGGGACAGGGCTAAACACTGAAGCTTTCTTT. This sequence joins TRBV15 and TRBJ1-1; TRBD1 aligns across 9 bases. From germline, CDR1 is LNHNV and CDR2 YYDKDF (reference sequence). Germline trimming cut 6 bases from V and 2 bases from J; bases unmatched to any gene: 7. The CDR3 is 15 residues long.

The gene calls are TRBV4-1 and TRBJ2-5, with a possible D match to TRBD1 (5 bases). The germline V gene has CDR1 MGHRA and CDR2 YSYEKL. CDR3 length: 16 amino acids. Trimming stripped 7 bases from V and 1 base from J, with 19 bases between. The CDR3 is CASTKQGPLSQETQYF. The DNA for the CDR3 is TGCGCCAGCACTAAGCAGGGCCCTTTGTCCCAAGAGACCCAGTACTTC.

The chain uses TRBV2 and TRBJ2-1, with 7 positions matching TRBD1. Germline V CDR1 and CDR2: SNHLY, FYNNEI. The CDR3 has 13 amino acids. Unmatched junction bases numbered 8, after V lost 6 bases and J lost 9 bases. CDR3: CASRATGVPEQFF. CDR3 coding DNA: TGTGCCAGCAGGGCTACAGGGGTCCCTGAGCAGTTCTTC.

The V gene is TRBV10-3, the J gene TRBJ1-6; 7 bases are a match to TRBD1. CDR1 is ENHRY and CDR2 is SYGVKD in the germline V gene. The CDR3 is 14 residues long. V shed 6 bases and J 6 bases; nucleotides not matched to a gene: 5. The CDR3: CAIRPRDSNSPLHF. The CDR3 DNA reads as TGTGCCATCAGGCCCCGGGACAGTAATTCACCCCTCCACTTT.